The next 8 T cell receptor beta chains were all read from a single sample in a study of cytomegalovirus exposure and HLA in healthy donors. PCR employed 60 Vbeta and 13 Jbeta primers. Here immunoSEQ multiplex PCR was the method, and the copy in TCRdb shows in-frame clones only, minus some. The repertoire holds some 170,000 clones, with 75% to 85% as singletons. Source material: PBMCs. The receptors originated from a woman in her 50s in good health and CMV-seronegative.

This clone was detected only once. This chain uses TRBV10-3 with TRBJ2-1; a weak D match, TRBD2 (5 bases). This CDR3 contains 15 residues. V lost 2 bases and J 1 base, leaving 9 bases between the germline ends. Germline V CDR1 and CDR2: ENHRY, SYGVKD. The DNA of the CDR3 is TGTGCCATCAGTGAGGGACTCGTTTCCTACAATGAGCAGTTCTTC. Its protein product is CAISEGLVSYNEQFF.

This chain links TRBV11-2 with TRBJ1-5; 7 nucleotides agree with TRBD1. This CDR3 contains 17 residues. With 5 bases clipped from V and 0 bases from J, the junction kept 10 bases outside the gene matches. CDR1 SGHAT and CDR2 FQNNGV come from the germline V gene. CDR3 DNA sequence: TGTGCCAGCAGCCGCGCGACAGGGAGTTATAGCAATCAGCCCCAGCATTTT. Translated: CASSRATGSYSNQPQHF. Complete variable domain (other parts from reference TRBV11-2 and TRBJ1-5): EAGVAQSPRYKIIEKRQSVAFWCNPISGHATLYWYQQILGQGPKLLIQFQNNGVVDDSQLPKDRFSAERLKGVDSTLKIQPAKLEDSAVYLCASSRATGSYSNQPQHFGDGTRLSIL.

The rearrangement uses TRBV5-4 and TRBJ2-4; 8 bases align to TRBD1. Germline loops: CDR1 SGHNT, CDR2 YYREEE (reference sequence). This CDR3 is built from 17 residues. With 0 bases clipped from V and 1 base from J, the junction kept 6 bases outside the gene matches. The CDR3 reads CASSLAVWDRAKNIQYF. Here the CDR3 DNA reads TGTGCCAGCAGCTTGGCCGTATGGGACAGGGCCAAAAACATTCAGTACTTC.

The rearrangement joins TRBV29-1 to TRBJ2-1; tentative D call: TRBD1 (6 bases). Germline lookup yields CDR1 SQVTM and CDR2 ANQGSEA. Trimming left V 7 bases short and J 4 bases short, with 17 bases between. The CDR3 runs to 14 residues. The CDR3 here is CSAREGDLYNEQFF. The CDR3 bases are TGCAGCGCCCGCGAGGGGGATCTTTACAATGAGCAGTTCTTC.

V usage is TRBV28 and J usage is TRBJ1-1, with D tentatively TRBD1 (5 bases). The V gene lost 5 bases and the J gene lost 3 bases, with 13 bases spanning the gap. CDR1 and CDR2 from the germline V gene are MDHEN and SYDVKM. CDR3 length equals 14 residues. The CDR3 DNA reads TGTGCCAGCAGTGAAAGGACACTATACACTGAAGCTTTCTTT. Translation gives CASSERTLYTEAFF.

This chain joins TRBV6-1 and TRBJ1-5, with TRBD1 as a possible D gene (6 bases). V lost 2 bases and J 7 bases, leaving 12 bases between the germline ends. The CDR3 is made up of 14 amino acids. Germline CDR1 MNHNS, CDR2 SASEGT. CDR3 sequence (DNA): TGTGCCAGCAGTGAATCCTGGGGGCCACAGCCCCAGCATTTT. Encoded protein: CASSESWGPQPQHF.

This clone was picked up a small number of times. The genes are TRBV5-1 and TRBJ2-7; 13 bases are shared with TRBD2. The germline gives CDR1 SGHRS, CDR2 YFSETQ. V shed 5 bases, J shed 5 bases, and the junction held 1 base outside the gene matches. The CDR3 sequence is 13 residues long. CDR3 in DNA: TGCGCCAGCAGACTAGCGGGAGGGGACGAGCAGTACTTC. Its translation is CASRLAGGDEQYF. The full variable domain, its missing parts supplied by reference TRBV5-1 and TRBJ2-7, is KAGVTQTPRYLIKTRGQQVTLSCSPISGHRSVSWYQQTPGQGLQFLFEYFSETQRNKGNFPGRFSGRQFSNSRSEMNVSTLELGDSALYLCASRLAGGDEQYFGPGTRLTVT.

The chain carries TRBV19 and TRBJ2-1; 14 nucleotides align to TRBD2. CDR3 length: 13 amino acids. Germline V gene sequence: CDR1 LNHDA, CDR2 SQIVND (reference sequence). V lost 9 bases, J lost 9 bases, and 4 bases stayed unmatched. The CDR3: CASGTSGRGEQFF. The CDR3 DNA follows: TGTGCCAGCGGGACTAGCGGGAGAGGTGAGCAGTTCTTC.